Below, 9 T cell receptor beta chains from the same sample are listed, as sequenced in a study of Graves' ophthalmopathy and Graves' hyperthyroidism. As the template, RNA transcripts were used to amplify TCR beta CDR3 regions. First-round RT-PCR relied on HTBI primers, and a second-round multiplex PCR came next. Each CDR3 protein is one row after TCRdb ran MiXCR on the multiplex PCR reads. Of 350,000 to 450,000 distinct CDR3 sequences in the sample, approximately 21% were seen once. What was sequenced was peripheral blood. Every receptor here comes from a woman aged 18 to 35 with stable Graves' hyperthyroidism.

The sample holds many counts of this clonotype. V is TRBV12-3 or TRBV12-4 and J is TRBJ2-5, with 10 nucleotides matching TRBD1. The length of the CDR3 is 15 residues. The V gene end was trimmed by 3 bases and the J gene end by 5 bases; junction bases not matched to a gene: 6. CDR3 sequence reads: CASSLDRGDLETQYF. The CDR3 coding sequence is TGTGCCAGCAGTTTGGACAGGGGGGACCTGGAGACCCAGTACTTC.

The chain combines TRBV11-2 with TRBJ2-7; D possibly matches TRBD1 or TRBD2 (6 bases each). The CDR3 contains 14 residues. Germline assignment: CDR1 SGHAT and CDR2 FQNNGV. Between the trimmed V and J ends, which lost 5 bases and 1 base, there was a span of 12 bases. The CDR3 here is CASSTGTFSYEQYF. The CDR3 nucleotides are TGTGCCAGCAGCACAGGGACTTTTTCCTACGAGCAGTACTTC.

The chain combines TRBV28 with TRBJ1-2; D gene ambiguous. V was pared by 5 bases and J by 6 bases, with 16 bases between. Germline CDR1 reads MDHEN; CDR2 reads SYDVKM. The CDR3 runs to 14 residues. The CDR3: CASSKRTYVHGYTF. The CDR3 DNA sequence: TGTGCCAGCAGTAAAAGGACCTACGTACATGGCTACACCTTC.

The CDR3 DNA sequence: TGCAGTCTTTCTTCCTGGGGGGAAGAGACCCAGTACTTC. Its translation: CSLSSWGEETQYF. The chain uses TRBV29-1 and TRBJ2-5; D is possibly TRBD2 (6 bases). Germline V gene lookup returns CDR1 SQVTM and CDR2 ANQGSEA. The CDR3 contains 13 residues.

In the case of this clonotype: The junction and the germline gene differ at one end; a read error may be behind it. V gene TRBV9 combines with J gene TRBJ2-2; perhaps TRBD2 as D (5 bases). CDR1 is SGDLS and CDR2 is YYNGEE in the germline V gene. This CDR3 has 13 residues. CDR3 amino acids: CASSVGSTGELVF. For the CDR3, the DNA is TGTGCCAGCAGCGTAGGTAGCACCGGGGAGCTGGTTTTT.

This chain links TRBV12-5 with TRBJ1-2, with TRBD1 as a possible D gene (6 bases). Per the germline V gene, CDR1 is LGHNT and CDR2 is FRNRAP. CDR3 size: 13 residues. CDR3 region: CANSLGTSYGYTF. The CDR3 nucleotides are TGTGCCAACAGCCTCGGGACAAGCTATGGCTACACCTTC.

At least ten counts were recorded for this clonotype. This chain links TRBV6-2 or TRBV6-3 with TRBJ2-7; 8 bases line up with TRBD2. Germline V gives CDR1 MNHEY, CDR2 SVGEGT. V shed 0 bases, J shed 2 bases, and the junction held 15 bases outside the gene matches. This CDR3 region has 19 residues. The CDR3 loop is CASSYSLPAGVQRPYEQYF. The CDR3 DNA follows: TGTGCCAGCAGTTACTCGCTTCCAGCGGGAGTTCAACGCCCCTACGAGCAGTACTTC.

The chain links TRBV18 to TRBJ1-2; 7 bases are shared with TRBD1. Germline V gives CDR1 KGHSH, CDR2 LQKENI. The CDR3 has 13 residues. J was trimmed by 6 bases and V by 0 bases; bases with no gene match: 1. The CDR3 nucleotides read TGTGCCAGCTCACCACCGGGGACAGATGGCTACACCTTC. It specifies CASSPPGTDGYTF.

This clonotype was seen many times. The CDR3, as DNA: TGTGCCAGCAGTTTTTCTCCGAGCCCAACACCCGGGGAGCTGTTTTTT. Its translation is CASSFSPSPTPGELFF. The J gene is TRBJ2-2, the V gene TRBV12-3 or TRBV12-4; no definite D call. The CDR3 spans 16 residues. Trimming took 3 bases from V and 6 from J, leaving 17 bases between them.